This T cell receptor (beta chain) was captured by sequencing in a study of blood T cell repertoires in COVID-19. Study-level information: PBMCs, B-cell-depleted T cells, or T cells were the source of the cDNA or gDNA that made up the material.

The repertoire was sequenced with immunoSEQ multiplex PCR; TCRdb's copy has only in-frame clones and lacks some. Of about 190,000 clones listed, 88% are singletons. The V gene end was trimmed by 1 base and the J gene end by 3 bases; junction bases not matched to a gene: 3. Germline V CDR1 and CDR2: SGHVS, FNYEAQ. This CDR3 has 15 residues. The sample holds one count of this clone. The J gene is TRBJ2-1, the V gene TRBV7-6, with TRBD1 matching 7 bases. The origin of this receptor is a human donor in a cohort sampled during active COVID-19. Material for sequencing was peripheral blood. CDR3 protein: CASSLGRQGYNEQFF. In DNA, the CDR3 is TGTGCCAGCAGCTTAGGACGACAGGGCTACAATGAGCAGTTCTTC.